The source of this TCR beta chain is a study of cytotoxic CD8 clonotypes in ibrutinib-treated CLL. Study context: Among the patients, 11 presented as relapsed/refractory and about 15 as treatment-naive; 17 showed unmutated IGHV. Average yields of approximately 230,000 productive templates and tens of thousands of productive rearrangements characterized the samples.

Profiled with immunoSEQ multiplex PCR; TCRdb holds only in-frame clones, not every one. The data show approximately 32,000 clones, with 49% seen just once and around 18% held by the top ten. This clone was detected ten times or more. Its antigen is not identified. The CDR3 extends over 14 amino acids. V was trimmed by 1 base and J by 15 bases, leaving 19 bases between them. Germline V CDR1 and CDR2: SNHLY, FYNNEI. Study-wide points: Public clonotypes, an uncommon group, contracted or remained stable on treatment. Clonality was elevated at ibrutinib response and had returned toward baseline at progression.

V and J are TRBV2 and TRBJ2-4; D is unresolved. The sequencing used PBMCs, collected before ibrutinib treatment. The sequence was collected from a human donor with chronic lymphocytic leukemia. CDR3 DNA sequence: TGTGCCAGCAGTGAAGATCTCGCGACGGCCGGGCGGTACTTC. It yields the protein CASSEDLATAGRYF.